This T cell receptor (beta chain) was observed in a study of early T cells in non-severe SARS-CoV-2 infection. There are a few counts of this clonotype. Researchers tagged individual cDNA molecules with unique molecular identifiers. Each CDR3 protein is one row after TCRdb ran MiXCR on the 5' RACE reads. The data hold 55,000 to 65,000 distinct CDR3 sequences, with about 14% observed a single time. The CDR3 has 12 amino acids. The germline CDR1 and CDR2 sequences are DFQATT and SNEGSKA (reference sequence). The V and J ends lost 4 bases and 9 bases respectively, with 13 bases between them. This receptor was obtained from an adult who was a healthcare worker with PCR-confirmed SARS-CoV-2 infection or an uninfected control (not recorded which). Material: whole blood, obtained at baseline. This chain connects TRBV20-1 to TRBJ2-1; weak D call: TRBD1 (6 bases). The CDR3: CSANRANAEQFF. The CDR3 nucleotides are TGCAGTGCTAACAGGGCGAATGCTGAGCAGTTCTTC.